These 15 T cell receptor beta chains originate from one sample sequenced in a study of blood T cell repertoires in COVID-19. Clones were sequenced by immunoSEQ multiplex PCR, and TCRdb holds only the in-frame ones, with some missing. The top ten hold 15% of the sample, which has about 220,000 clones, roughly four fifths seen once. Material: PBMCs or T cells enriched from blood (not recorded which). These receptors came from a man aged 40-49 years who had recovered from COVID-19.

The J gene is TRBJ2-7, the V gene TRBV13; D may be TRBD1 (7 bases). The ends were cut back, 1 base at V and 2 bases at J, with 12 bases in the middle. The germline V gene encodes CDR1 PRHDT and CDR2 FYEKMQ (reference sequence). The CDR3 extends over 15 amino acids. The CDR3 DNA is TGTGCCAGCAGCTTAGCAGGGGGGAGCGCCTACGAGCAGTACTTC. It is translated as CASSLAGGSAYEQYF.

Only one count was recorded for this clone. V usage is TRBV6-1 and J usage is TRBJ2-5, with 7 bases matching TRBD1. CDR3 length: 17 amino acids. V shed 0 bases, J shed 4 bases, and the junction held 11 bases outside the gene matches. The V gene's germline CDR1 is MNHNS and CDR2 SASEGT. The CDR3 DNA sequence: TGTGCCAGCAGTGAAGCAGGGGGACGTAGGGGGCGAGAGACCCAGTACTTC. It translates to CASSEAGGRRGRETQYF.

The chain combines TRBV9 with TRBJ1-4, with a weak D call TRBD1 (5 bases). The CDR3 extends over 15 amino acids. Germline CDR1 SGDLS, CDR2 YYNGEE. Trimming took off 3 bases at V and 7 bases at J, with 16 bases between the two ends. The CDR3 DNA sequence: TGTGCCAGCAGCGGTTCTACAGGCGGCGGTGAAAAACTGTTTTTT. Its protein is CASSGSTGGGEKLFF.

This clone is a singleton in its sample. The chain joins TRBV27 to TRBJ1-1; 7 bases map to TRBD1. Germline V gene data show CDR1 as MNHEY and CDR2 as SMNVEV (reference sequence). The trim removed 5 bases at V and 4 bases at J, leaving 7 bases unmatched. The CDR3 contains 14 residues. The CDR3 here is CASSRTGAGTEAFF. In DNA, the CDR3 is TGTGCCAGCAGTAGAACAGGGGCAGGCACTGAAGCTTTCTTT.

V gene TRBV4-3 combines with J gene TRBJ1-2; D not certain. Trimming cost V 0 bases and J 3 bases, with 11 bases left between them. Germline values: CDR1 LGHNA, CDR2 YSLEER. The CDR3 runs 15 residues. This CDR3 is CASSQEGYRYYGYTF. The DNA of the CDR3 is TGCGCCAGCAGCCAAGAAGGCTACAGATACTATGGCTACACCTTC.

The V and J genes are TRBV5-1 and TRBJ1-5; TRBD1 is a possible D gene (5 bases). The germline CDR1 and CDR2 sequences are SGHRS and YFSETQ. The V end lost 2 bases, the J end lost 2 bases, and 11 bases lay between the germline ends. The CDR3 extends over 15 amino acids. For the CDR3, the DNA is TGCGCCAGCAGCTTTGAAGGACACGGCAATCAGCCCCAGCATTTT. It yields the protein CASSFEGHGNQPQHF.

This clone was picked up a small number of times. V gene TRBV6-1 combines with J gene TRBJ1-5; D call uncertain. Germline-derived CDR1 and CDR2 are MNHNS and SASEGT. This CDR3 contains 14 residues. Deletions cut 0 bases from V and 5 bases from J, with 8 bases between. CDR3 sequence (DNA): TGTGCCAGCAGTGAAGCGACTCCTTATCAGCCCCAGCATTTT. It specifies CASSEATPYQPQHF.

The CDR3, as DNA: TGCGCCAGCAGCCCGCCTCGGGACAGAAACACCGGGGAGCTGTTTTTT. Its protein is CASSPPRDRNTGELFF. V is TRBV5-1 and J is TRBJ2-2; 7 bases line up with TRBD1. The CDR3 is 16 residues long. Germline values: CDR1 SGHRS, CDR2 YFSETQ. The junction had 8 bases not matched to a gene; V was cut back by 4 bases and J by 2 bases. The full variable domain, completed using reference TRBV5-1 and TRBJ2-2, is KAGVTQTPRYLIKTRGQQVTLSCSPISGHRSVSWYQQTPGQGLQFLFEYFSETQRNKGNFPGRFSGRQFSNSRSEMNVSTLELGDSALYLCASSPPRDRNTGELFFGEGSRLTVL.

This clone was detected only a few times. The J gene is TRBJ2-7, the V gene TRBV5-6, with D possibly matching TRBD1 (6 bases). The CDR3 runs 14 residues. Germline-derived CDR1 and CDR2 are SGHDT and YYEEEE. V was shortened by 0 bases and J by 2 bases, with 9 bases between the two germline ends. CDR3 amino acids: CASSLGPGAYEQYF. The CDR3 nucleotides read TGTGCCAGCAGCTTGGGGCCAGGGGCCTACGAGCAGTACTTC. The full variable domain, in which reference TRBV5-6 and TRBJ2-7 provide the parts outside the CDR3, is DAGVTQSPTHLIKTRGQQVTLRCSPKSGHDTVSWYQQALGQGPQFIFQYYEEEERQRGNFPDRFSGHQFPNYSSELNVNALLLGDSALYLCASSLGPGAYEQYFGPGTRLTVT.

This sequence joins TRBV9 and TRBJ2-2, with 7 bases fitting TRBD1. The V segment lost 8 bases and the J segment 0 bases; nucleotides outside the gene matches: 4. Germline assignment: CDR1 SGDLS and CDR2 YYNGEE. The CDR3 is 14 residues long. As DNA, the CDR3 is TGTGCCAGTCGACAGGGCCCGAACACCGGGGAGCTGTTTTTT. This codes for CASRQGPNTGELFF.

In its sample, this clone was seen many times. Other DNA sequences in the same sample also yield this CDR3. This chain joins TRBV7-9 and TRBJ2-1; 10 nucleotides line up with TRBD2. CDR1 and CDR2 from the germline V gene are SEHNR and FQNEAQ (reference sequence). V gave up 2 bases and J gave up 4 bases; unmatched junction bases: 5. CDR3 length: 16 residues. CDR3 amino acids: CASSLSLAGSYNEQFF. The CDR3 region has the DNA TGTGCCAGCAGCTTATCACTAGCGGGGAGTTACAATGAGCAGTTCTTC.

The chain joins TRBV5-1 to TRBJ1-2; the D is unclear. The length of the CDR3 is 13 residues. The V gene's germline CDR1 is SGHRS and CDR2 YFSETQ. Between the trimmed V and J ends, which lost 2 bases and 8 bases, there was a span of 13 bases. Written as DNA, the CDR3 is TGCGCCAGCAGCTTTGAGCTCGCAAGCGGCTACACCTTC. As protein: CASSFELASGYTF.

The rearrangement links TRBV21-1 to TRBJ2-2; the D segment call TRBD1 is taken from the table without a DNA check. TRBV21-1 counts as a pseudogene. This CDR3 has 17 residues. CDR3 DNA: TGTGCCAGCAGCATCCCCCGACAGGGGATAAACACCGGGGAGCTGTTTTTT. Its translation: CASSIPRQGINTGELFF.

V and J are TRBV2 and TRBJ2-7; 7 bases map to TRBD1. V was clipped by 5 bases and J by 0 bases; unmatched bases: 4. The CDR3 loop spans 14 amino acids. The V gene's germline CDR1 is SNHLY and CDR2 FYNNEI. The CDR3, as DNA: TGTGCCAGCAGTTCCGGGACAGTCTCCTACGAGCAGTACTTC. Encoded protein: CASSSGTVSYEQYF.

The chain combines TRBV5-1 with TRBJ2-7; 7 bases map to TRBD1. CDR1 and CDR2 (germline): SGHRS, YFSETQ. V shed 8 bases and J 4 bases; nucleotides not matched to a gene: 9. This CDR3 region has 13 residues. The CDR3: CASSRDRQYEQYF. The CDR3 region has the DNA TGCGCCAGTTCCCGGGACAGACAATACGAGCAGTACTTC.